The 28 T cell receptor beta chains presented below share a single source sample, sequenced in a study of T cell repertoires in cytomegalovirus infection. TCRdb passed the reads through MiXCR, listing each CDR3 protein once. The sample has 160,000 or so distinct CDR3 sequences, roughly 21% seen once; the top ten hold 25%. Their antigen targets remain unknown. Sequenced here: CD8+ T cells from cultured PBMCs, sampled from culture after CMV antigen stimulation. The source of these receptors is a human donor in good health (CMV status not recorded). Some clones in this sample may be carry-over from other donors' samples.

The table lists this clonotype with a few counts. V is TRBV12-3 or TRBV12-4 and J is TRBJ2-5; 8 bases match TRBD2. The J segment lost 5 bases and the V segment lost 6 bases, leaving 11 bases of the junction unmatched. This CDR3 contains 15 residues. The CDR3 DNA is TGTGCCAGCAGCCCAACGGGGGGGGGCCGGGAGACCCAGTACTTC. It is translated as CASSPTGGGRETQYF.

This chain connects TRBV4-1 to TRBJ1-1; 7 bases are shared with TRBD1. From germline, CDR1 is MGHRA and CDR2 YSYEKL. With V trimmed by 2 bases and J by 3 bases, 0 bases remained unmatched. The CDR3 is made up of 13 amino acids. The CDR3 protein is CASSQQGDTEAFF. The CDR3 DNA follows: TGCGCCAGCAGCCAACAGGGGGACACTGAAGCTTTCTTT.

This clonotype has at least ten counts. The rearrangement links TRBV7-2 to TRBJ1-6; unclear D gene. V lost 6 bases and J 6 bases, leaving 18 bases between the germline ends. The CDR3 contains 16 residues. Germline-derived CDR1 and CDR2 are SGHTA and FQGNSA. This CDR3 is CASSLLGDLINSPLHF. DNA of the CDR3: TGTGCCAGCAGTTTACTAGGCGATTTAATTAATTCACCCCTCCACTTT.

As DNA, the CDR3 is TGTGCCAGCAGTTTATCGCCCAACGAGCAGTACTTC. This translates into CASSLSPNEQYF. This sequence joins TRBV27 and TRBJ2-7; D call uncertain. The V gene's germline CDR1 is MNHEY and CDR2 SMNVEV (reference sequence). This CDR3 comprises 12 residues. V was trimmed by 0 bases and J by 5 bases, leaving 5 bases between them.

A few counts support this clonotype. This sequence joins TRBV12-3 or TRBV12-4 and TRBJ2-1, with TRBD1 matching 7 bases. This CDR3 is 12 amino acids long. The J segment lost 14 bases and the V segment lost 6 bases, leaving 10 bases of the junction unmatched. The CDR3 is CASRRPTGEKFF. The CDR3 region has the DNA TGTGCCAGCAGACGACCTACAGGGGAAAAGTTCTTC.

This clonotype was seen more than once but under ten times. The V and J genes are TRBV12-3 or TRBV12-4 and TRBJ1-1; TRBD1 agrees at 8 bases. The CDR3 has 14 residues. With V trimmed by 6 bases and J by 3 bases, 6 bases remained unmatched. CDR3 loop: CASSAGGAYTEAFF. In nucleotides, the CDR3 is TGTGCCAGCAGCGCAGGGGGCGCGTACACTGAAGCTTTCTTT.

In this sample, this clonotype turned up a few times. The J gene is TRBJ2-7, the V gene TRBV7-6, with a weak D call TRBD2 (6 bases). The CDR3 runs 15 residues. CDR1 SGHVS and CDR2 FNYEAQ come from the germline V gene. Trimming took off 1 base at V and 3 bases at J, with 13 bases between the two ends. For the CDR3, the DNA is TGTGCCAGCAGCTTAGAGGCTAGCGCCAACTACGAGCAGTACTTC. This translates into CASSLEASANYEQYF.

The rearrangement links TRBV7-2 to TRBJ1-1, with D tentatively TRBD1 (5 bases). The CDR3 is 12 residues long. V lost 3 bases and J 7 bases, leaving 9 bases between the germline ends. Germline CDR1 SGHTA, CDR2 FQGNSA. CDR3 coding DNA: TGTGCCAGCAGCTTTCCGACAGATGAAGCTTTCTTT. Protein sequence: CASSFPTDEAFF.

V usage is TRBV5-4 and J usage is TRBJ1-1; D remains unclear. CDR1 and CDR2 from the germline V gene are SGHNT and YYREEE (reference sequence). The CDR3 contains 13 residues. V was shortened by 4 bases and J by 1 base, with 8 bases between the two germline ends. In DNA, the CDR3 is TGTGCCAGCAGCCTGGAACAGAACACTGAAGCTTTCTTT. Translating it yields CASSLEQNTEAFF.

There are a few counts of this clonotype. The chain has TRBV6-6 and TRBJ1-1; 9 bases agree with TRBD1. J lost 5 bases, V lost 7 bases, and 8 bases had no gene match. There are 14 residues in the CDR3. Germline V gene data show CDR1 as MNHNY and CDR2 as SVGAGI (reference sequence). For the CDR3, the DNA is TGTGCCAGCATTTCCGGGACAGGGAGTACTGAAGCTTTCTTT. Translated: CASISGTGSTEAFF.

The chain combines TRBV7-2 with TRBJ2-5; 7 bases are shared with TRBD2. This CDR3 comprises 13 residues. Germline CDR1 and CDR2: SGHTA and FQGNSA. With 5 bases clipped from V and 5 bases from J, the junction kept 5 bases outside the gene matches. The CDR3 DNA reads TGTGCCAGCAGCCGACTAGCAAGGGAGACCCAGTACTTC. This sequence encodes CASSRLARETQYF. The variable domain in full, with the rest retrieved from reference TRBV7-2 and TRBJ2-5, is GAGVSQSPSNKVTEKGKDVELRCDPISGHTALYWYRQSLGQGLEFLIYFQGNSAPDKSGLPSDRFSAERTGGSVSTLTIQRTQQEDSAVYLCASSRLARETQYFGPGTRLLVL.

There are a few counts of this clonotype. The chain carries TRBV7-8 and TRBJ1-4, with D perhaps matching TRBD1 (6 bases). The V and J ends lost 3 bases and 4 bases respectively, with 9 bases between them. Germline V gene lookup returns CDR1 SGHVS and CDR2 FQNEAQ. The CDR3 runs 14 residues. The CDR3 bases are TGTGCCAGCAGCTTTACAGGGATTAATGAAAAACTGTTTTTT. It is translated as CASSFTGINEKLFF. The whole variable domain, filled in from reference TRBV7-8 and TRBJ1-4, reads GAGVSQSPRYKVAKRGQDVALRCDPISGHVSLFWYQQALGQGPEFLTYFQNEAQLDKSGLPSDRFFAERPEGSVSTLKIQRTQQEDSAVYLCASSFTGINEKLFFGSGTQLSVL.

In its sample, this clonotype was seen a few times. The chain joins TRBV15 to TRBJ2-7; perhaps TRBD1 as D (6 bases). The CDR3 is made up of 15 amino acids. The ends were cut back, 0 bases at V and 5 bases at J, with 14 bases in the middle. Per the germline V gene, CDR1 is LNHNV and CDR2 is YYDKDF (reference sequence). CDR3 region: CATSRDLQGINEQYF. Written as DNA, the CDR3 is TGTGCCACCAGCAGAGATCTGCAGGGGATTAACGAGCAGTACTTC.

This clonotype was counted ten times or more. The rearrangement links TRBV28 to TRBJ2-1; D perhaps matches TRBD1 (6 bases). Germline assignment: CDR1 MDHEN and CDR2 SYDVKM. This CDR3 is built from 17 residues. The V gene lost 6 bases and the J gene lost 0 bases, with 18 bases spanning the gap. The CDR3 is CASRTQYRASSYNEQFF. In nucleotides, the CDR3 is TGTGCCAGCAGGACCCAATACAGGGCCAGCTCCTACAATGAGCAGTTCTTC.

The genes are TRBV12-3 or TRBV12-4 and TRBJ2-1, with D uncertain. The CDR3 extends over 13 amino acids. V was trimmed by 3 bases and J by 7 bases, leaving 10 bases between them. DNA for the CDR3: TGTGCCAGCAGTTTGTTAGGTGGGAATGAGCAGTTCTTC. This encodes CASSLLGGNEQFF.

The chain links TRBV4-1 to TRBJ1-1; tentatively, D is TRBD1 (5 bases). Germline values: CDR1 MGHRA, CDR2 YSYEKL. V was clipped by 3 bases and J by 2 bases, with 10 bases between them. The length of the CDR3 is 14 residues. The CDR3 loop is CASSHGRENTEAFF. The DNA for the CDR3 is TGCGCCAGCAGCCACGGCAGGGAAAACACTGAAGCTTTCTTT.

The chain is built from TRBV12-3 or TRBV12-4 and TRBJ1-4; perhaps TRBD1 as D (5 bases). There are 15 residues in the CDR3. Between the trimmed V and J ends, which lost 5 bases and 5 bases, there was a span of 15 bases. The CDR3 region has the DNA TGTGCCAGCAGTCCTCCGGGACGGAGGAATGAAAAACTGTTTTTT. Translating gives CASSPPGRRNEKLFF.

The chain combines TRBV7-8 with TRBJ2-1; 9 positions agree with TRBD2. The CDR3 is made up of 15 amino acids. Germline loops: CDR1 SGHVS, CDR2 FQNEAQ. V trimming: 0 bases; J trimming: 7 bases; junction bases outside the gene matches: 4. This CDR3 reads CASSLAGLAPNEQFF. CDR3 nucleotides: TGTGCCAGCAGCTTAGCAGGACTAGCGCCGAATGAGCAGTTCTTC.

The chain links TRBV7-6 to TRBJ1-1; 7 bases are shared with TRBD1. J lost 6 bases, V lost 4 bases, and 2 bases had no gene match. This CDR3 region has 12 residues. CDR1 is SGHVS and CDR2 is FNYEAQ in the germline V gene. The DNA for the CDR3 is TGTGCCAGCAGCTCCGGGACAGCTGAAGCTTTCTTT. Amino acid sequence: CASSSGTAEAFF.

This clonotype has a handful of counts. The V and J genes are TRBV4-1 and TRBJ1-6; 8 bases fit TRBD1. V dropped 3 bases and J dropped 6; count of bases not matched to a gene: 4. The CDR3 spans 15 residues. The germline V gene encodes CDR1 MGHRA and CDR2 YSYEKL. CDR3 in amino acids: CASSQGQVLNSPLHF. The CDR3 DNA reads as TGCGCCAGCAGCCAGGGACAGGTTCTTAATTCACCCCTCCACTTT.

The V and J genes are TRBV11-1 and TRBJ2-5; 11 nucleotides agree with TRBD2. V trimming: 5 bases; J trimming: 2 bases; junction bases outside the gene matches: 4. Germline V CDR1 and CDR2: SGHAT, FQDESV (reference sequence). This CDR3 contains 15 residues. The CDR3: CASSPSGGLQETQYF. The CDR3, as DNA: TGTGCCAGCAGCCCTAGCGGGGGGCTACAAGAGACCCAGTACTTC.

This clonotype was counted a few times. The chain links TRBV2 to TRBJ2-1; no clear D gene. Between the trimmed V and J ends, which lost 10 bases and 0 bases, there was a span of 19 bases. Germline assignment: CDR1 SNHLY and CDR2 FYNNEI. The CDR3 spans 16 residues. CDR3 in amino acids: CATPSDALSSYNEQFF. The DNA for the CDR3 is TGTGCCACTCCATCAGACGCATTAAGCTCCTACAATGAGCAGTTCTTC.

This clonotype was seen a few times. This chain links TRBV6-1 with TRBJ1-1; D is unclear. This CDR3 comprises 15 residues. Germline CDR1 is MNHNS and CDR2 is SASEGT. Deletions cut 4 bases from V and 1 base from J, with 13 bases between. The CDR3 spells CASSVVSLGNTEAFF. The CDR3 nucleotides are TGTGCCAGCAGTGTGGTTAGCTTGGGGAACACTGAAGCTTTCTTT.

The gene calls are TRBV7-7 and TRBJ2-5, with 7 bases that match TRBD1. Germline lookup yields CDR1 SSHAT and CDR2 FNYEAQ (reference sequence). With V trimmed by 4 bases and J by 0 bases, 5 bases remained unmatched. The CDR3 contains 15 residues. The CDR3 is CASSSIGTDQETQYF. For the CDR3, the DNA is TGTGCCAGCAGCTCGATAGGGACAGACCAAGAGACCCAGTACTTC.

The chain uses TRBV14 and TRBJ2-3; D call uncertain. V lost 0 bases and J lost 6, with 16 bases in between. Per the germline V gene, CDR1 is SGHDN and CDR2 is FVKESK. The CDR3 sequence is 16 residues long. Here the CDR3 reads CASSQDITGFLDTQYF. CDR3 coding DNA: TGTGCCAGCAGCCAAGATATTACTGGATTTCTTGATACGCAGTATTTT.

The gene calls are TRBV19 and TRBJ1-2, with D unresolved. Germline loops: CDR1 LNHDA, CDR2 SQIVND (reference sequence). Trimming removed 2 bases at V and 1 base at J, with 11 bases between. The CDR3 runs to 15 residues. CDR3 protein: CASSINREINYGYTF. The CDR3 coding sequence is TGTGCCAGTAGTATAAATCGAGAGATTAACTATGGCTACACCTTC.

This clonotype was picked up a small number of times. This sequence joins TRBV7-8 and TRBJ2-1; TRBD1 is a possible D gene (5 bases). CDR3 length: 14 residues. The germline V gene encodes CDR1 SGHVS and CDR2 FQNEAQ. The V end was cut by 9 bases, the J end by 3 bases, with 15 bases between. In DNA form, the CDR3 reads TGTGCCAGTTTTCACAGGATTAACTACAATGAGCAGTTCTTC. This codes for CASFHRINYNEQFF.

This clonotype has more than one count but fewer than ten. This rearrangement joins TRBV14 to TRBJ1-4; D remains ambiguous. V dropped 4 bases and J dropped 8 bases, with 20 bases sitting between them. Germline CDR1 reads SGHDN; CDR2 reads FVKESK. The CDR3 is made up of 16 amino acids. CDR3 protein: CASSRLRVEVPEKLFF. For the CDR3, the DNA is TGTGCCAGCAGCCGCCTCCGAGTGGAGGTCCCGGAAAAACTGTTTTTT.